This TCR beta chain emerged from a study of CD8 T cells in ankylosing spondylitis. Study results and caveats: Researchers reportedly found disease-linked clones significantly enriched in matched ankylosing spondylitis synovial fluid.

There are a few counts of this clonotype. The target antigen is unknown. Via MiXCR, TCRdb re-called the 5' RACE reads, giving one row per CDR3 protein. Among approximately 110,000 distinct CDR3 sequences listed, less than 25% were seen once. CDR1 and CDR2 from the germline V gene are DFQATT and SNEGSKA (reference sequence). Trimming left V 3 bases short and J 3 bases short, with 12 bases between. The CDR3 is 14 amino acids. This clonotype was sampled from a male donor with ankylosing spondylitis. The chain couples TRBV20-1 to TRBJ2-1; tentative D call: TRBD2 (5 bases). The sample consisted of synovial fluid, either unsorted or a sorted T cell fraction (not recorded which). The CDR3: CSASPGLDYNEQFF. CDR3 coding DNA: TGCAGTGCTAGCCCCGGACTGGACTACAATGAGCAGTTCTTC.